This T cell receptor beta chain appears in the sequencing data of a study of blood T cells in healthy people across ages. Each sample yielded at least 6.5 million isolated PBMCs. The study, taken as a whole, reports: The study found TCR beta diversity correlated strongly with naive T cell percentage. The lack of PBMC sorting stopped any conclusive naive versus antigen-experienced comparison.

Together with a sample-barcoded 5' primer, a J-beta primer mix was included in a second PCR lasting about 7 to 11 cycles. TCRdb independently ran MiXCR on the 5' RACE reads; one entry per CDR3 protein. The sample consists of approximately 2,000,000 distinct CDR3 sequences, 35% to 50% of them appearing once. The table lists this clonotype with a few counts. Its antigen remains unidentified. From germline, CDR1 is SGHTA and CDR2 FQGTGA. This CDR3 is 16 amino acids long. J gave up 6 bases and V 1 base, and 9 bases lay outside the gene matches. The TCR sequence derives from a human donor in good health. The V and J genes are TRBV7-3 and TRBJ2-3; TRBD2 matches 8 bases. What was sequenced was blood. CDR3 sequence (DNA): TGTGCCAGCAGCTTAAGGGGGACTAGTACAACGGATACGCAGTATTTT. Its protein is CASSLRGTSTTDTQYF.